The table lists the clone carrying this T cell receptor beta chain with a few counts. As yet, its antigen is unknown. These data come from a study of identical twins. TCRdb re-called the 5' RACE reads with MiXCR, one entry per CDR3 protein. The sample consists of about 790,000 distinct CDR3 sequences, 15% to 20% of them appearing once. Study-level findings and limits: Findings came from cross-sectional statistics, without long-term follow-up of donors.

The V and J ends lost 6 bases and 7 bases, in that order; junction bases with no gene match: 4. CDR1 and CDR2 (germline): MNHNY, SVGAGI (reference sequence). The CDR3 is made up of 13 amino acids. These same records also appear under a second study, on T cells expressing NK-cell markers. This second report adds: It remained uncertain whether the expanded NKG2C+ T cell clones were specific for HCMV antigens.

The sequence derives from a woman between 18 and 29 years old in good health. The specimen sequenced was PBMCs. V gene TRBV6-6 combines with J gene TRBJ1-5, with 9 positions matching TRBD1. CDR3 loop: CASRRDRGQPQHF. The DNA for the CDR3 is TGTGCCAGCAGACGTGACAGGGGGCAGCCCCAGCATTTT.